This TCR beta chain was profiled in a study of naive and memory T cell subsets. Findings and caveats of the study: Over 85% of naive TCR sequences appeared only once, unlike memory subsets. RNA-based TCR counts may shift with T cell activation and differentiation. Gini index rose across naive, CM, EM and EMRA in CD4 and CD8.

The beta constant-region primer was an equimolar mix of two oligonucleotides covering TRBC1 and TRBC2. The ligated cDNA underwent four PCR rounds using SP2 and nested alpha and beta constant-region primers. One entry per CDR3 protein results from TCRdb running MiXCR on the UMI-ligation and nested PCR reads. The table has tens of thousands of distinct CDR3 sequences, around 13% seen once; the top ten hold about 0.9%. Trimming removed 3 bases from V and 9 bases from J, with 12 bases in between. Germline-derived CDR1 and CDR2 are SGHTA and FQGNSA. The CDR3 loop spans 13 amino acids. This clonotype showed up many times. As yet, its antigen is unknown.

This chain connects TRBV7-2 to TRBJ2-1; D call uncertain. The source material was central memory CD4+ T cells from blood. The receptor was derived from a human donor in good health. Here the CDR3 DNA reads TGTGCCAGCAGCTTTAAAACCATGGGTGAGCAGTTCTTC. As protein: CASSFKTMGEQFF.